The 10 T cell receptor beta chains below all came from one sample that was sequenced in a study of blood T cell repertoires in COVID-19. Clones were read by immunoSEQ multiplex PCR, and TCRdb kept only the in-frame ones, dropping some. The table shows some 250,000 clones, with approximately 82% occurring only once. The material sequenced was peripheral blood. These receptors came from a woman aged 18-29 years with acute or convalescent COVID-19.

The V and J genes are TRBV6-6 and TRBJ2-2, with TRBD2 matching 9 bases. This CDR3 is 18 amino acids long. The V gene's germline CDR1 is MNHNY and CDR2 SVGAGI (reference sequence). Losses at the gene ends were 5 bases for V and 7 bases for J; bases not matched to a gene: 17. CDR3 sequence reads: CASSQRGPSGTRVGELFF. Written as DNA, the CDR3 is TGTGCCAGCAGTCAACGAGGTCCTAGCGGGACTAGGGTCGGGGAGCTGTTTTTT.

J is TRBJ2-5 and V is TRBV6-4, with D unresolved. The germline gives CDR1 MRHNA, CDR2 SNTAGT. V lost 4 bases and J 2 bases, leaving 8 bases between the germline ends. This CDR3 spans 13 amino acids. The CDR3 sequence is CASSANFQETQYF. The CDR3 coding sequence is TGTGCCAGCAGTGCGAACTTTCAAGAGACCCAGTACTTC.

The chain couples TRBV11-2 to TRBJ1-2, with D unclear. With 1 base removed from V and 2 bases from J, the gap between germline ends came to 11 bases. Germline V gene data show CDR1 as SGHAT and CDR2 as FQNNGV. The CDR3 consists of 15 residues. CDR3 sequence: CASSLGAAENYGYTF. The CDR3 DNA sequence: TGTGCCAGCAGCTTAGGTGCGGCCGAGAACTATGGCTACACCTTC.

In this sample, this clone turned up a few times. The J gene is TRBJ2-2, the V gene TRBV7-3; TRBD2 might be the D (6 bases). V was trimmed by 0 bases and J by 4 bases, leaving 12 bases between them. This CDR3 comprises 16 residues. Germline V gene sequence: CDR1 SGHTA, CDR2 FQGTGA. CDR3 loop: CASSLTIGSVTGELFF. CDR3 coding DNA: TGTGCCAGCAGCTTAACGATCGGGAGTGTCACCGGGGAGCTGTTTTTT.

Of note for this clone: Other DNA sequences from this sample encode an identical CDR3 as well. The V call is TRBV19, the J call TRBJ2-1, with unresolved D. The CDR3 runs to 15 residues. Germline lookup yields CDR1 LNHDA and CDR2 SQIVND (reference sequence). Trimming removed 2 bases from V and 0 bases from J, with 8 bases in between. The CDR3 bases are TGTGCCAGTAGTATATCAGGAAGCTCCTACAATGAGCAGTTCTTC. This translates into CASSISGSSYNEQFF. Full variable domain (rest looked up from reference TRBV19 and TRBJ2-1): DGGITQSPKYLFRKEGQNVTLSCEQNLNHDAMYWYRQDPGQGLRLIYYSQIVNDFQKGDIAEGYSVSREKKESFPLTVTSAQKNPTAFYLCASSISGSSYNEQFFGPGTRLTVL.

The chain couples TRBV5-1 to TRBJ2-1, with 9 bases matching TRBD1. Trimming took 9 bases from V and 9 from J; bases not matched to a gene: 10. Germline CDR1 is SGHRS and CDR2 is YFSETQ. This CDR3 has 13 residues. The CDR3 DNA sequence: TGCGCCACCCGACAGGGGGATCTAGGTGAGCAGTTCTTC. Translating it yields CATRQGDLGEQFF.

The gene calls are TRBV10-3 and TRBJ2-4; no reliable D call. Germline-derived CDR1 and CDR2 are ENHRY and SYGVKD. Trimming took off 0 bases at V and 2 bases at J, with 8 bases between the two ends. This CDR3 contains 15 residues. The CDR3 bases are TGTGCCATCAGTGAGTCGGTCCAGTCCAAAAACATTCAGTACTTC. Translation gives CAISESVQSKNIQYF.

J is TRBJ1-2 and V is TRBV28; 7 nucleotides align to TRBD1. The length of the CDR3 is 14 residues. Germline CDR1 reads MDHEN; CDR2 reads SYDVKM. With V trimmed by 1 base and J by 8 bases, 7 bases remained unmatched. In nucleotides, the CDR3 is TGTGCCAGCAGTTTATTGAGTTCAGGGGGAGGCTACACCTTC. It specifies CASSLLSSGGGYTF.

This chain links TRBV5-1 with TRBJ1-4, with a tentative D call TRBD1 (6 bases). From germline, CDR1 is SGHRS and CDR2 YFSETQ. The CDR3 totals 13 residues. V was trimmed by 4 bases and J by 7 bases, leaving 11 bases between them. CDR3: CASSADSSEKLFF. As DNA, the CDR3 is TGCGCCAGCAGCGCGGACAGCAGTGAAAAACTGTTTTTT.

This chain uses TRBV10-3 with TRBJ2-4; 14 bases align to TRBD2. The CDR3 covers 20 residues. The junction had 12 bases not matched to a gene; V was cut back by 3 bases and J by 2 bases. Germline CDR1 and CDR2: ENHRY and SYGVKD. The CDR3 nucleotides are TGTGCCATCAGTGACGTTTCGACTAGCGGGAGGGGTGGTTCCAAAAACATTCAGTACTTC. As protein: CAISDVSTSGRGGSKNIQYF.